This T cell receptor (beta chain) is drawn from a study of human T cells and chemical hapten exposure. Time point in this sample: pre-sensitization, week 0. Treatment denoted: therapeutic diphenylcyclopropenone sensitization with weekly scalp DPC. Trimming took off 5 bases at V and 4 bases at J, with 20 bases between the two ends. The germline gives CDR1 MNHEY, CDR2 SVGEGT. This CDR3 contains 16 residues. TCRdb called the RACE reads again in MiXCR, with one record for every CDR3 protein. The repertoire holds around 110,000 distinct CDR3 sequences, with roughly 12% as singletons. Study results and caveats: It should be noted that donors had alopecia, so their immune response may differ from healthy people's. The study found that PT1 expanded TCR counts correlated positively with patch test score.

This clonotype has a count of ten or more. The antigen is undetermined. The TCR sequence derives from a woman in her 50s with alopecia areata. Some clones in this sample may be carry-over from other donors' samples. Sequences were derived from whole blood, sampled in connection with sensitization to the hapten diphenylcyclopropenone (DPC). V usage is TRBV6-2 or TRBV6-3 and J usage is TRBJ1-1; no clear D. This CDR3 is CASSDYRAPNGTEAFF. The CDR3 DNA follows: TGTGCCAGCAGTGACTACCGGGCCCCCAACGGCACTGAAGCTTTCTTT.